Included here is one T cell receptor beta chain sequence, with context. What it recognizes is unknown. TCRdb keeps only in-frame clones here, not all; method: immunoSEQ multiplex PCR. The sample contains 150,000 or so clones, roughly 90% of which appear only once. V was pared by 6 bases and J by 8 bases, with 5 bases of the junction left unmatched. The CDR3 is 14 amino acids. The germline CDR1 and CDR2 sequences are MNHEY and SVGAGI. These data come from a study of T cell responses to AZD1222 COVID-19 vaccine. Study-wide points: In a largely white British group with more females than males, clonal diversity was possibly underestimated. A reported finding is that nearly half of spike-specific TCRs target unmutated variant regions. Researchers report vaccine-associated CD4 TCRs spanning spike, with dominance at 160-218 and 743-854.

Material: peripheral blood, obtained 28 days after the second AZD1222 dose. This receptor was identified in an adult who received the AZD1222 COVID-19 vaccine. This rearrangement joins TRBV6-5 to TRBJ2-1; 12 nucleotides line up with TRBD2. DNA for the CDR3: TGTGCCAGCAGCCAGGGACTAGCGGGCTATGAGCAGTTCTTC. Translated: CASSQGLAGYEQFF.